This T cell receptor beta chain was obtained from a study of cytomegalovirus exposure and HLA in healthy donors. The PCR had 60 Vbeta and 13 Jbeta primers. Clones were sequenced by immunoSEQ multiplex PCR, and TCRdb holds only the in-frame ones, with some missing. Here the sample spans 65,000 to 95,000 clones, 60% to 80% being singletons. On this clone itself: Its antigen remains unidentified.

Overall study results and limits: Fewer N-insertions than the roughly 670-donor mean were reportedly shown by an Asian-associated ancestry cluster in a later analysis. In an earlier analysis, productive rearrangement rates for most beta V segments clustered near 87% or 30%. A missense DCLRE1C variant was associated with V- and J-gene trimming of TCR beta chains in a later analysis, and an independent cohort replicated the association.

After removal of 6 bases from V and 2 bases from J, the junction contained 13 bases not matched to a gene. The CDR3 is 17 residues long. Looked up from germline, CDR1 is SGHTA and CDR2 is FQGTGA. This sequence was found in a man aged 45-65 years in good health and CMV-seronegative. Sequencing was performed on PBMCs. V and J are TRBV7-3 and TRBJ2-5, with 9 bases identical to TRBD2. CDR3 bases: TGTGCCAGCAGACGTTCCACGAGCGGGGGGCCTCAAGAGACCCAGTACTTC. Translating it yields CASRRSTSGGPQETQYF.